This T cell receptor (beta chain) stems from a study of shared clonotypes between healthy human individuals. Study context: Three plates each covered CD4 naive and memory; CD8 naive two, CD8 memory one.

Sequenced by immunoSEQ multiplex PCR; TCRdb stores in-frame clones only, minus some. The data contain about 550,000 clones, 95% to 96% of them seen just once; the ten biggest clones take up 0.095% to 0.12%. The CDR3 contains 15 residues. CDR1 MDHEN and CDR2 SYDVKM come from the germline V gene. V shed 3 bases and J shed 7 bases, with 15 bases lying between them. Naive CD8 cells were CD45RO-negative, positively selected for CCR7, excluding terminally differentiated effector memory CD45RA+ cells. All the donors were Caucasian adults who lived in Nashville, Tennessee. The rearrangement joins TRBV28 to TRBJ2-2; D call uncertain. The sample was naive CD8+ T cells sorted from blood. This sequence originates from a woman between 25 and 40 years old in good health. In DNA, the CDR3 is TGTGCCAGCAGTTTTACCTCGTCTCATCGCGGGGAGCTGTTTTTT. This translates into CASSFTSSHRGELFF. Combining the CDR3 with reference TRBV28 and TRBJ2-2 gives the whole variable domain DVKVTQSSRYLVKRTGEKVFLECVQDMDHENMFWYRQDPGLGLRLIYFSYDVKMKEKGDIPEGYSVSREKKERFSLILESASTNQTSMYLCASSFTSSHRGELFFGEGSRLTVL.